This T cell receptor (beta chain) was captured in a study of blood T cells in healthy people across ages. The study's findings and limits: Older individuals had lower TCR beta diversity per million T cells (the decline was roughly linear).

This clonotype was counted many times. Its specificity is not known. The V segment lost 6 bases and the J segment 0 bases; nucleotides outside the gene matches: 3. The CDR3 consists of 15 residues. With a J-beta primer mix and a sample-barcoded 5' primer, a second PCR ran about 7 to 12 cycles. MiXCR, applied by TCRdb to the 5' RACE reads, yields one record per CDR3 protein. In the table there are some 1.5 million distinct CDR3 sequences, 28% of which are singletons. Per sample, a minimum of 6.5 million PBMCs were isolated. At least 5.5 micrograms of total RNA were extracted per sample. The origin of this receptor is a woman younger than 45 in good health. This rearrangement joins TRBV12-3 or TRBV12-4 to TRBJ1-4, with 8 positions matching TRBD1. The sample taken for sequencing was blood. CDR3 loop: CASRGQVATNEKLFF. CDR3 nucleotides: TGTGCCAGCAGGGGACAGGTCGCAACTAATGAAAAACTGTTTTTT.